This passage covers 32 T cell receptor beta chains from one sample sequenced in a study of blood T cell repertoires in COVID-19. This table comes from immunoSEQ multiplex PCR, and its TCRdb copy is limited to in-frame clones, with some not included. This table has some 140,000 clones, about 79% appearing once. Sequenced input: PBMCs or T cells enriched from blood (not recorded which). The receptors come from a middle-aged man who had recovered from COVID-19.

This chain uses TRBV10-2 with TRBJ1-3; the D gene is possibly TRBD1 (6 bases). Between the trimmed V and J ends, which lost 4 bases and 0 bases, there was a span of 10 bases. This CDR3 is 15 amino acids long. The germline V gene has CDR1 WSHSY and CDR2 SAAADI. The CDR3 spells CASSARTVSGNTIYF. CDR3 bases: TGCGCCAGCAGTGCCCGGACAGTCTCTGGAAACACCATATATTTT.

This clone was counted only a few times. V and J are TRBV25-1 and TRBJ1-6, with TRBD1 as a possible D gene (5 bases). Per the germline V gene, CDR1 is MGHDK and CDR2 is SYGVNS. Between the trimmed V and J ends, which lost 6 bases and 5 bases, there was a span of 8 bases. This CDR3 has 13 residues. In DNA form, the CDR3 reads TGTGCCAGCAGGACAGCGCATAATTCACCCCTCCACTTT. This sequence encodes CASRTAHNSPLHF.

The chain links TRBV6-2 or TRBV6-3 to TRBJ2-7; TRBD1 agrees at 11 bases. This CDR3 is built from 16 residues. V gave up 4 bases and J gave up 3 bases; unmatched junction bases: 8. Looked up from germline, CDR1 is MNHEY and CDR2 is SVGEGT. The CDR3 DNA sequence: TGTGCCAGCAGTTCCCTCCCGGGACAGGGGGTCTACGAGCAGTACTTC. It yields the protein CASSSLPGQGVYEQYF.

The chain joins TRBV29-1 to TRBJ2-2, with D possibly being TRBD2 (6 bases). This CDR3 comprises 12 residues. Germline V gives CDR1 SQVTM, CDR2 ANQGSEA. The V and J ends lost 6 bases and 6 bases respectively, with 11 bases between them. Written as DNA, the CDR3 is TGCAGCGTGCTCACTAGCCCCGGGGAGCTGTTTTTT. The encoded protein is CSVLTSPGELFF.

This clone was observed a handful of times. The DNA for the CDR3 is TGTGCCAGCAGCTTGGCAGGGGGCGCGAACACCGGGGAGCTGTTTTTT. Encoded protein: CASSLAGGANTGELFF. The rearrangement uses TRBV5-8 and TRBJ2-2; 8 bases map to TRBD1. Germline V gene sequence: CDR1 SGHTS, CDR2 YDEGEE. With V trimmed by 0 bases and J by 0 bases, 1 base remained unmatched. The CDR3 sequence is 16 residues long.

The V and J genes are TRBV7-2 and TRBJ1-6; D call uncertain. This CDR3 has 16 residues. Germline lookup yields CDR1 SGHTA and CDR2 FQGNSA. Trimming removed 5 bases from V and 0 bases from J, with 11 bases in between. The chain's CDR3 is CASSPSLSSYNSPLHF. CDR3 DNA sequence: TGTGCCAGCAGCCCCTCCCTTAGCTCCTATAATTCACCCCTCCACTTT.

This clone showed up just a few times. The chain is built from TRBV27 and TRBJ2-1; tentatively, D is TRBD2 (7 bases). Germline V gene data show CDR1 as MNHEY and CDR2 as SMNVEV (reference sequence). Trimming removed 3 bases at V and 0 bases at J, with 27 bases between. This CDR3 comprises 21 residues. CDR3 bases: TGTGCCAGCAGTTTCCCCCCCCCAGGGGCGGGGGCGACTCTCTCCTACAATGAGCAGTTCTTC. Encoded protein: CASSFPPPGAGATLSYNEQFF.

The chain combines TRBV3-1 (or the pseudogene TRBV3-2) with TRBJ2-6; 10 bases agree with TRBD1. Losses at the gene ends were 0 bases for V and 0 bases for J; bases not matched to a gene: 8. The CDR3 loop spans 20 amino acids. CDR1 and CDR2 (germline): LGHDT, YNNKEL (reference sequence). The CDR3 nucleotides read TGTGCCAGCAGCCAAGACGTCCCCCGGACAGGGGGCTCTGGGGCCAACGTCCTGACTTTC. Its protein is CASSQDVPRTGGSGANVLTF.

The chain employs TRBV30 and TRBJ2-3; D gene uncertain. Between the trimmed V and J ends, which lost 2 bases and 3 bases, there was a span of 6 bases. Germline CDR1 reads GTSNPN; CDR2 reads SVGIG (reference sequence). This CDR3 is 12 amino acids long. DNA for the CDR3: TGTGCCTGGAGTTTCGGGACAGATACGCAGTATTTT. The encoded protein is CAWSFGTDTQYF.

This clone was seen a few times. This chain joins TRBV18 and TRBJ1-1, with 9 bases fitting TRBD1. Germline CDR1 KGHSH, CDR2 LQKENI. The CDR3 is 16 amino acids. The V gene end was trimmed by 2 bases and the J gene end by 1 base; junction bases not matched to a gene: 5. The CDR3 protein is CASSPSGTGRNTEAFF. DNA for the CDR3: TGTGCCAGCTCACCAAGCGGGACAGGGCGGAACACTGAAGCTTTCTTT.

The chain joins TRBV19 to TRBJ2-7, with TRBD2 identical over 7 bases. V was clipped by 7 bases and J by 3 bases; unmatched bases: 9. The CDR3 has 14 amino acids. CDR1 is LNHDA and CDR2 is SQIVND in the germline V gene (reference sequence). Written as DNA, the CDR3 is TGTGCCAGTAAGGGCCAGTGGACTAGCTACGAGCAGTACTTC. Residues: CASKGQWTSYEQYF.

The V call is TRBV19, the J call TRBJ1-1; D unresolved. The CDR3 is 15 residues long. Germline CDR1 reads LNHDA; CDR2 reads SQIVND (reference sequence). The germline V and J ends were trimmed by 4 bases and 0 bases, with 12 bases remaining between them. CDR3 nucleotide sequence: TGTGCCAGTAGTAGCACAGCCATACTGAACACTGAAGCTTTCTTT. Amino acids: CASSSTAILNTEAFF.

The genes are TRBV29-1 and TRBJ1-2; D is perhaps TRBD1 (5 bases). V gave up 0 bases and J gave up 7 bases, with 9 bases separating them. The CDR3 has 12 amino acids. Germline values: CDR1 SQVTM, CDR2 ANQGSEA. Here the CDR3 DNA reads TGCAGCGTTGAAGATCAGGGCGGTGGCTACACCTTC. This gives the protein CSVEDQGGGYTF.

CDR3 DNA: TGTGCCAGCAGTCGACAGGTCTCTGGGGCCGGGGAGCTGTTTTTT. This gives the protein CASSRQVSGAGELFF. This sequence joins TRBV28 and TRBJ2-2; tentatively, D is TRBD1 (6 bases). Per germline, CDR1 MDHEN and CDR2 SYDVKM. The CDR3 extends over 15 amino acids. The V and J ends lost 5 bases and 6 bases respectively, with 16 bases between them.

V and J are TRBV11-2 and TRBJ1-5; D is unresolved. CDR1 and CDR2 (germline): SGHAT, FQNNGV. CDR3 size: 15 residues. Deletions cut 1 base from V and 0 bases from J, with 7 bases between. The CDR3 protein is CASSLAGYSNQPQHF. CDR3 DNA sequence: TGTGCCAGCAGCTTAGCAGGCTATAGCAATCAGCCCCAGCATTTT.

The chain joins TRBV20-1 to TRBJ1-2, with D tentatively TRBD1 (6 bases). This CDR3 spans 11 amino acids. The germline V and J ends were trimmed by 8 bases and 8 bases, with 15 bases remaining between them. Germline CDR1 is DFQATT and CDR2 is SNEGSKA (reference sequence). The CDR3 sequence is CSNSWGQGYTF. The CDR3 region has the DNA TGCAGTAATTCCTGGGGGCAAGGCTACACCTTC.

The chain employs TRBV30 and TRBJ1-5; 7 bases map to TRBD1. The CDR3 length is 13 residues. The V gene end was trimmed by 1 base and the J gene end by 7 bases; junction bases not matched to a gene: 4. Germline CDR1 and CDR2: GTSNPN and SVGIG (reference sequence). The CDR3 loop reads CAWSEGARQPQHF. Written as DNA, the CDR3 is TGTGCCTGGAGTGAGGGGGCAAGACAGCCCCAGCATTTT.

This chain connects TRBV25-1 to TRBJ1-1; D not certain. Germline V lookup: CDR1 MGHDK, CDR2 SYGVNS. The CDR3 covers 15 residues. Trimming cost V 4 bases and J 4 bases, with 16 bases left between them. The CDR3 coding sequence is TGTGCCAGCAGTGCCCACGCCGGGGAGAGCACTGAAGCTTTCTTT. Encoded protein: CASSAHAGESTEAFF.

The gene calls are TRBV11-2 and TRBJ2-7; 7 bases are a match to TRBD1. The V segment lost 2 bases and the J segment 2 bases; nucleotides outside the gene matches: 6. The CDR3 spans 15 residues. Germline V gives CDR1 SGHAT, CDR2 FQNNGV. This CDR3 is CASSLNRDSTYEQYF. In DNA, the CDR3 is TGTGCCAGCAGCTTAAACCGGGACAGCACCTACGAGCAGTACTTC.

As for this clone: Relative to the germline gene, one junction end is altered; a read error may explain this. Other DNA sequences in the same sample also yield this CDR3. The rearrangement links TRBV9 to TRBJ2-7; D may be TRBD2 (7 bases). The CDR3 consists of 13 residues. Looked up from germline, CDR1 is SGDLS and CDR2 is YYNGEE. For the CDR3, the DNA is TGCGCCAGCAGCGTCGGGGGGCTGTACGAGCAGTACTTC. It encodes CASSVGGLYEQYF.

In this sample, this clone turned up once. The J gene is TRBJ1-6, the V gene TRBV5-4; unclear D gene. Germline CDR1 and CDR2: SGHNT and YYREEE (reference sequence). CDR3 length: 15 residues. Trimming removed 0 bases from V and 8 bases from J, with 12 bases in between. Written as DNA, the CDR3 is TGTGCCAGCAGCTTGGGAGCAGCGCCGGATTCACCCCTCCACTTT. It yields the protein CASSLGAAPDSPLHF.

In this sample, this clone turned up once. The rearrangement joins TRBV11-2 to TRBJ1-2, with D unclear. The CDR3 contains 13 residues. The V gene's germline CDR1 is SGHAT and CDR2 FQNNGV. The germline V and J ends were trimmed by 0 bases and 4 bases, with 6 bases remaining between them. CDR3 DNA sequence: TGTGCCAGCAGCTTAGATCTCAGCTATGGCTACACCTTC. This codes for CASSLDLSYGYTF.

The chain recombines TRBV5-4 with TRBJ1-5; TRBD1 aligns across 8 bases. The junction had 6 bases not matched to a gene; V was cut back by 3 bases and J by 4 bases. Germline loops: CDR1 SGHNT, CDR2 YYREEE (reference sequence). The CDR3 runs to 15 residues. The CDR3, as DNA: TGTGCCAGCAGCTCCGGGACAGGCCCAAATCAGCCCCAGCATTTT. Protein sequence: CASSSGTGPNQPQHF.

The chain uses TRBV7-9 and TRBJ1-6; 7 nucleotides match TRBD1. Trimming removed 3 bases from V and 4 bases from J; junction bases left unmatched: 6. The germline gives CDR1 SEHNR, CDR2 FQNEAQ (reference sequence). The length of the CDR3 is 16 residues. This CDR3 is CASSFHTGVYNSPLHF. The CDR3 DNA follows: TGTGCCAGCAGCTTCCACACAGGGGTTTATAATTCACCCCTCCACTTT. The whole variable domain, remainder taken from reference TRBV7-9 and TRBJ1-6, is DTGVSQNPRHKITKRGQNVTFRCDPISEHNRLYWYRQTLGQGPEFLTYFQNEAQLEKSRLLSDRFSAERPKGSFSTLEIQRTEQGDSAMYLCASSFHTGVYNSPLHFGNGTRLTVT.

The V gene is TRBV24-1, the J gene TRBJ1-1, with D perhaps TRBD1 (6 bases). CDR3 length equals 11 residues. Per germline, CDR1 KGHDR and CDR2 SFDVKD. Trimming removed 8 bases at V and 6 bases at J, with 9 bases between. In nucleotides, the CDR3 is TGTGCCACCAAAGGGGGGGCTGAAGCTTTCTTT. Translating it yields CATKGGAEAFF.

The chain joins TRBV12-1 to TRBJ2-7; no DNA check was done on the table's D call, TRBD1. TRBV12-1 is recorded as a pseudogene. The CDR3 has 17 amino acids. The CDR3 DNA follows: TGTGCCAGCAGCACTGACCGTGGACAGGGGGCCTCCTACGAGCAGTACTTC. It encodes CASSTDRGQGASYEQYF.

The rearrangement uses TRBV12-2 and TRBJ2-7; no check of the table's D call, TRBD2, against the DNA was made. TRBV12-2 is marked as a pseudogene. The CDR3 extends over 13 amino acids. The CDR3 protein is CASRPTSGYEQYF. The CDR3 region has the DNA TGTGCAAGTCGCCCTACTAGCGGCTACGAGCAGTACTTC.

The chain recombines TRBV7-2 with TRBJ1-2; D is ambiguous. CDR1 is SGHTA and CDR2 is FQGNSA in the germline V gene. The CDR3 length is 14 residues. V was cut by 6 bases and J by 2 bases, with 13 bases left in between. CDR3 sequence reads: CASRRDGVNYGYTF. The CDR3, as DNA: TGTGCCAGCAGACGAGACGGAGTCAACTATGGCTACACCTTC. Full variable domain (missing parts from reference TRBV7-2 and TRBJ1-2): GAGVSQSPSNKVTEKGKDVELRCDPISGHTALYWYRQSLGQGLEFLIYFQGNSAPDKSGLPSDRFSAERTGGSVSTLTIQRTQQEDSAVYLCASRRDGVNYGYTFGSGTRLTVV.

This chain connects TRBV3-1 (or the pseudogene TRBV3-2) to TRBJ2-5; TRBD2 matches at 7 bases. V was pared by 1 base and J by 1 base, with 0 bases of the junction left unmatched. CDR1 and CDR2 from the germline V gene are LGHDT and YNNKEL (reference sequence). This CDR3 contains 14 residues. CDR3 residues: CASSQAGGQETQYF. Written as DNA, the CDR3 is TGTGCCAGCAGCCAAGCGGGGGGCCAAGAGACCCAGTACTTC.

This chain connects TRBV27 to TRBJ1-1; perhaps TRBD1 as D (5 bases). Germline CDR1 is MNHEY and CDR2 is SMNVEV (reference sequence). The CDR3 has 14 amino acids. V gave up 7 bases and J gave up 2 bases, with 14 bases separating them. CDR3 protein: CASMSGNINTEAFF. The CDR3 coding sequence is TGTGCCAGCATGTCAGGGAATATCAACACTGAAGCTTTCTTT.

In DNA form, the CDR3 reads TGTGCCAGCAGCTACCGGGACAGGAATTCACCCCTCCACTTT. Encoded protein: CASSYRDRNSPLHF. The chain is built from TRBV5-6 and TRBJ1-6, with 8 bases that match TRBD1. The CDR3 sequence is 14 residues long. The V and J ends lost 3 bases and 7 bases, in that order; junction bases with no gene match: 3. CDR1 is SGHDT, CDR2 YYEEEE, per germline.

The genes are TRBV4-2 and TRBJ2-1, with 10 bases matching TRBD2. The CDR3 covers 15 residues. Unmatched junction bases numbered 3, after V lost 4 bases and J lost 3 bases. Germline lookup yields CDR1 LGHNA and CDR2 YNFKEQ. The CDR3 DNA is TGTGCCAGCAGCCCCCGGACTAGCGGCTACAATGAGCAGTTCTTC. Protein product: CASSPRTSGYNEQFF.